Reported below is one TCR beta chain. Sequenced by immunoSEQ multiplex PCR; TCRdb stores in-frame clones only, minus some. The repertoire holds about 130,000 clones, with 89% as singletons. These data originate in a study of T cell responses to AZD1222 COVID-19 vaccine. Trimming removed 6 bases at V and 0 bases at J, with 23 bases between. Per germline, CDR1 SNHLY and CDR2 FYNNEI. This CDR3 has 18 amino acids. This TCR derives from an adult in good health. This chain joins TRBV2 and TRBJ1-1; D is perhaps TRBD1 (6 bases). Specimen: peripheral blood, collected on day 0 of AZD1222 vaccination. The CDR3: CASRLPPQGLLMNTEAFF. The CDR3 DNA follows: TGTGCCAGCAGGCTGCCCCCACAGGGCTTACTCATGAACACTGAAGCTTTCTTT.